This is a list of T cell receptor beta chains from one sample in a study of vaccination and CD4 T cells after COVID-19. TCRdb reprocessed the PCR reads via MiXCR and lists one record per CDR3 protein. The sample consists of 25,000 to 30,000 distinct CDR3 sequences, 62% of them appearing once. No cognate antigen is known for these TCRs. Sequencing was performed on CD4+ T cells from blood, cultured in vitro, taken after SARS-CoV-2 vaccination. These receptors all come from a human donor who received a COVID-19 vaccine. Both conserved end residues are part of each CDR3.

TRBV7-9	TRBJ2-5	CASSPDGVGTQYF
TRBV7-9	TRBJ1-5	CASSRVGRGAPFSNQPQHF
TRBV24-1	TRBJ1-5	CATSDAGGWSNQPQHF
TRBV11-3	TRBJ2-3	CASSLGTPSTDTQYF
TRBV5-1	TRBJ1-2	CASSLGLRQVNNYGYTF
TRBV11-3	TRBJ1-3	CASSVRQGGSGNTIYF
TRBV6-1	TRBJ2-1	CASRTPGATYNEQFF
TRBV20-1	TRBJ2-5	CSARGAGGGETQYF
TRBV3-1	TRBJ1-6	CASSPTRTHSGSPLHF
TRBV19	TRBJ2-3	CASSRQGARTDTQYF
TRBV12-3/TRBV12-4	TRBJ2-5	CASTRSGSGGEAQYF
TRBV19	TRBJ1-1	CASSGTSNWGTEAFF
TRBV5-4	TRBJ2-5	CASDSGQGTETQYF
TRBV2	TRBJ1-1	CASGQSMNTEAFF
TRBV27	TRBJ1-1	CAVQGPPLATEAFF
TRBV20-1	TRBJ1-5	CSARSQYNQPQHF
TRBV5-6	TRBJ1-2	CASSFISYRGGYTF
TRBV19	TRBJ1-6	CASSIDRASNSPLHF
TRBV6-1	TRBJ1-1	CASRGTMNTEAFF
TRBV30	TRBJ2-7	CAWSLFGTGVYEQYF
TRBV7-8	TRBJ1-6	CASSLGWGGNNNSPLHF
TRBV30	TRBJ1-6	CAWSGQSMINSPLHF
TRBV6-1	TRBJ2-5	CASSERAGRETQYF
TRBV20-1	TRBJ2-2	CSVGPEGDTGELFF
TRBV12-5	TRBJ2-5	CASGRSGASETQYF
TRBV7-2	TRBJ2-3	CASSPSTDTQYF
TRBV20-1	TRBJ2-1	CSARVLAVYNEQFF
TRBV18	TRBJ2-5	CASSPSHRGETQYF
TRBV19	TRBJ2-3	CASSRSWGSTRTQYF
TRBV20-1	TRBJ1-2	CSARWGANYGYTF
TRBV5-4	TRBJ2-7	CASRGTSSYEQYF
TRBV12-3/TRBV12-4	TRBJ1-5	CASSLHVDSNQPQHF
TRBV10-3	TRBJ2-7	CAISEQGSTYEQYF